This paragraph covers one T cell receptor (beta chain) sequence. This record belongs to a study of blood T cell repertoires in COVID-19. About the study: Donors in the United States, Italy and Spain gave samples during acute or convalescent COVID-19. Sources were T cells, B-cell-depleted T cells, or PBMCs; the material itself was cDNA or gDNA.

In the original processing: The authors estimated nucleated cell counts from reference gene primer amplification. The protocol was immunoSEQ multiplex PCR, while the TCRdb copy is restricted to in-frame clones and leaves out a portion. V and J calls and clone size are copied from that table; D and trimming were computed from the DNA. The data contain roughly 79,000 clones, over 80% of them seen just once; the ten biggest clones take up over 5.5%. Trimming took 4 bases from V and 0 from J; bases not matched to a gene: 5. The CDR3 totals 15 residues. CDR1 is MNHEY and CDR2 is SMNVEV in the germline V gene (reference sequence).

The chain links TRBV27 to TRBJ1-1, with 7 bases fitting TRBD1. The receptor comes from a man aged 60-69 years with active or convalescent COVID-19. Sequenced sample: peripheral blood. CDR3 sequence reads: CASSWTGPVNTEAFF. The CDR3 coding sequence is TGTGCCAGCAGTTGGACAGGTCCGGTGAACACTGAAGCTTTCTTT.